This TCR beta chain was sequenced for a study of T cell responses to AZD1222 COVID-19 vaccine. General study points: A mostly white British donor set with more females was recruited, and clonal diversity was possibly underestimated. Among spike-specific TCRs, nearly half reportedly target unmutated variant regions. Researchers report vaccine-associated CD4 TCRs spanning spike, with dominance at 160-218 and 743-854. Following two doses of AZD1222, Spike-specific TCR breadth and depth rose.

Germline loops: CDR1 SEHNR, CDR2 FQNEAQ (reference sequence). V was clipped by 8 bases and J by 6 bases, with 13 bases between them. The CDR3 loop spans 12 amino acids. Comment on this clone: As yet, its antigen is unknown.

The table came from immunoSEQ multiplex PCR; TCRdb's copy has only in-frame clones and leaves some out. The table lists fewer than 200,000 clones, around 94% of them singletons, with more than 9% in the top ten. The sequenced sample was peripheral blood, obtained on day 0 of AZD1222 vaccination. V and J are TRBV7-9 and TRBJ1-1; D uncertain. The receptor was derived from an adult in good health. The CDR3 coding sequence is TGTGCCAGCGGCGAAGCAAGGCCTGAAGCTTTCTTT. Amino acid sequence: CASGEARPEAFF.